This T cell receptor beta chain was documented in a study of preoperative IRX-2 immunotherapy in early breast cancer. The sample's treatment: preoperative locoregional IRX-2 cytokine immunotherapy. This table comes from immunoSEQ multiplex PCR, and its TCRdb copy is limited to in-frame clones, with some not included. The repertoire consists of several thousand clones, with around 80% occurring once and the leading ten covering roughly 15%. The CDR3 loop spans 15 amino acids. Germline values: CDR1 LNHDA, CDR2 SQIVND (reference sequence). With V trimmed by 9 bases and J by 3 bases, 11 bases remained unmatched.

The J gene is TRBJ2-1, the V gene TRBV19; 7 positions agree with TRBD2. The material was tumor tissue, obtained after IRX-2 immunotherapy. The clonotype comes from a human donor with breast cancer. Here the CDR3 reads CASRRASGGYNEQFF. In DNA, the CDR3 is TGTGCCAGCAGAAGAGCTAGCGGAGGCTACAATGAGCAGTTCTTC.